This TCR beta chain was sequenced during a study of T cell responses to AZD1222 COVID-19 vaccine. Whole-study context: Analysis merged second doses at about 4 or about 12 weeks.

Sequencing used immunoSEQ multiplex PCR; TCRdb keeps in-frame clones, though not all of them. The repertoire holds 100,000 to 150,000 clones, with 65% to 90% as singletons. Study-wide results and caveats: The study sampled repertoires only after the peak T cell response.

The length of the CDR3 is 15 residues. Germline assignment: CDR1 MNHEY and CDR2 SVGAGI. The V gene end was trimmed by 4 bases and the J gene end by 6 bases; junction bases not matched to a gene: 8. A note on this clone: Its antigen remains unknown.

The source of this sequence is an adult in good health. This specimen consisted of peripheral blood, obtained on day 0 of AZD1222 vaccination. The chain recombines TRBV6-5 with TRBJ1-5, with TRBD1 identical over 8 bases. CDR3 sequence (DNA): TGTGCCAGCAGTTGGGCGGGGCAGGGGGCTCAGCCCCAGCATTTT. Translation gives CASSWAGQGAQPQHF.